This T cell receptor beta chain came from a study of PD-L1 blockade in urothelial cancer. Overall study: Patients began atezolizumab, 1,200 mg intravenously every 3 weeks, at some point between 2012 and 2014.

Produced via immunoSEQ multiplex PCR; TCRdb's table is partial and in-frame only. The data show 55,000 to 70,000 clones, 82% seen once. Sequencing was performed on PBMCs, taken around atezolizumab (anti-PD-L1) treatment. The TCR originated in a man between 65 and 85 years old with urothelial cancer.

CDR3 DNA: TGCAGCGTTGAAGAGGCGGGAGGGCCCCAGTACTTC. Protein: CSVEEAGGPQYF. The V and J genes are TRBV29-1 and TRBJ2-5; 9 nucleotides agree with TRBD2. Germline CDR1 SQVTM, CDR2 ANQGSEA. V trimming: 0 bases; J trimming: 9 bases; junction bases outside the gene matches: 2. This CDR3 is 12 amino acids long.